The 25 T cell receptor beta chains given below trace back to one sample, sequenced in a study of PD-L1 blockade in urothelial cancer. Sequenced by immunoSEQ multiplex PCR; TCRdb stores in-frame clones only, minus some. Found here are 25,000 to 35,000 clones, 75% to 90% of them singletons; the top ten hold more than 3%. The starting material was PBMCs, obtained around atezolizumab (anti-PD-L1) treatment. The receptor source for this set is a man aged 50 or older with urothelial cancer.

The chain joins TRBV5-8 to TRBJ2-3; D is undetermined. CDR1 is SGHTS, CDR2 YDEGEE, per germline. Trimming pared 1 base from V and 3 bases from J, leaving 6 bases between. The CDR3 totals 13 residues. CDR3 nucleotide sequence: TGTGCCAGCAGCTTGAGGCGGACAGATACGCAGTATTTT. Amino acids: CASSLRRTDTQYF.

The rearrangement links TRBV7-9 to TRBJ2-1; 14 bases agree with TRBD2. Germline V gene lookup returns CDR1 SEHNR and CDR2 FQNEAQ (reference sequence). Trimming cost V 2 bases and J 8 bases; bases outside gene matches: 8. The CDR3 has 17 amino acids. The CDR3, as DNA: TGTGCCAGCAGCTTAAGGGGACTAGCGGGAGCAAACGATGAGCAGTTCTTC. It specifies CASSLRGLAGANDEQFF.

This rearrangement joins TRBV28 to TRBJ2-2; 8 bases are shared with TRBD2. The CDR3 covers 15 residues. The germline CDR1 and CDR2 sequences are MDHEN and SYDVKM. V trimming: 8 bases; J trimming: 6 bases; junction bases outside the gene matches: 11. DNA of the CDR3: TGTGCCAGCCAGGGCGCCGGGGGGGGAGCCGGGGAGCTGTTTTTT. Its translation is CASQGAGGGAGELFF.

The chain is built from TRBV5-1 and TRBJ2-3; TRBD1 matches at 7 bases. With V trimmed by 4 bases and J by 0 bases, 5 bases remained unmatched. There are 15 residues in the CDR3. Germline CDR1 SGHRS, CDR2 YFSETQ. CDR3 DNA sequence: TGCGCCAGCAGCCCGGGACAGCTTAGCACAGATACGCAGTATTTT. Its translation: CASSPGQLSTDTQYF.

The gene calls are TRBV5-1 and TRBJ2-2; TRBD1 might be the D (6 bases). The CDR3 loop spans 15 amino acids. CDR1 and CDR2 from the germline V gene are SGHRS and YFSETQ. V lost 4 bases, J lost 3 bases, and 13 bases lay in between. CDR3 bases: TGCGCCAGCAGCCAGGCCAACAGGGACACCGGGGAGCTGTTTTTT. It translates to CASSQANRDTGELFF.

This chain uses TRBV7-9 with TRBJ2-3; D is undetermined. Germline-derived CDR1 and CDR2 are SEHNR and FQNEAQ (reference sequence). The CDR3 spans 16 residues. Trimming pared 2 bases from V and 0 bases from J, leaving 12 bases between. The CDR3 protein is CASSLMAGTSTDTQYF. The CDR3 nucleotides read TGTGCCAGCAGCTTAATGGCAGGTACTAGCACAGATACGCAGTATTTT.

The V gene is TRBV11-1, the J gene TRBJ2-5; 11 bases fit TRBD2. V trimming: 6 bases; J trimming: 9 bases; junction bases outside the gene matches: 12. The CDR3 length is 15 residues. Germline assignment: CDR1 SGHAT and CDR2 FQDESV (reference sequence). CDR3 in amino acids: CASRELAGAQGAQYF. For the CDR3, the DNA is TGTGCCAGCAGGGAACTAGCGGGGGCCCAAGGGGCCCAGTACTTC.

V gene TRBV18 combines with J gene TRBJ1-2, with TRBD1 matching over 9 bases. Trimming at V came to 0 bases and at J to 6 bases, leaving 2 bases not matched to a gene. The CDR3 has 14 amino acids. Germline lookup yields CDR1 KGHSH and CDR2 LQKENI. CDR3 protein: CASSPPWDRDGYTF. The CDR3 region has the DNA TGTGCCAGCTCACCACCGTGGGACAGGGATGGCTACACCTTC.

The CDR3 coding sequence is TGCGCCAGCAGCTCTGGTCGGACAGGGCCGTACGAGCAGTACTTC. It is translated as CASSSGRTGPYEQYF. J is TRBJ2-7 and V is TRBV5-1; 8 nucleotides line up with TRBD1. After removal of 3 bases from V and 4 bases from J, the junction contained 9 bases not matched to a gene. Germline values: CDR1 SGHRS, CDR2 YFSETQ. This CDR3 contains 15 residues.

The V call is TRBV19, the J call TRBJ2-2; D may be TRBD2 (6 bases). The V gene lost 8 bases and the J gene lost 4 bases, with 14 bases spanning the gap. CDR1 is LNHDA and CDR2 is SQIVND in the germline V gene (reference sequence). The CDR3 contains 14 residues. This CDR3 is CASRPTRGTGELFF. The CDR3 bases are TGTGCCAGTCGCCCGACTAGGGGCACCGGGGAGCTGTTTTTT.

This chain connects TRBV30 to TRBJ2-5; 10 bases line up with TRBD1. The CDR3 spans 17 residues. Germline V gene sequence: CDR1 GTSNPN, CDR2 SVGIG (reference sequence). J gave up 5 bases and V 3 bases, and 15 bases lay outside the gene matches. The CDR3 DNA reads TGTGCCTGGAGCCAAGGGGCGACAGGGGGCTTGAGGGAGACCCAGTACTTC. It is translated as CAWSQGATGGLRETQYF.

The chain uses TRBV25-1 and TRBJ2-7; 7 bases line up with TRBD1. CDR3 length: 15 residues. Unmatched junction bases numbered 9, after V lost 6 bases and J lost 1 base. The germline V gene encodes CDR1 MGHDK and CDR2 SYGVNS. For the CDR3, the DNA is TGTGCCAGCAGCCCGGGGAACAGGGGATCCTACGAGCAGTACTTC. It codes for CASSPGNRGSYEQYF.

The DNA for the CDR3 is TGTGCCAGCAGCTTGGTTTCAGGGGCAGGCACAGATACGCAGTATTTT. Its protein product is CASSLVSGAGTDTQYF. The V call is TRBV5-5, the J call TRBJ2-3; D is perhaps TRBD1 (6 bases). V dropped 0 bases and J dropped 1 base, with 12 bases sitting between them. Germline lookup yields CDR1 SGHKS and CDR2 YYEKEE (reference sequence). The CDR3 totals 16 residues. The full variable domain, rest sourced from reference TRBV5-5 and TRBJ2-3, is DAGVTQSPTHLIKTRGQQVTLRCSPISGHKSVSWYQQVLGQGPQFIFQYYEKEERGRGNFPDRFSARQFPNYSSELNVNALLLGDSALYLCASSLVSGAGTDTQYFGPGTRLTVL.

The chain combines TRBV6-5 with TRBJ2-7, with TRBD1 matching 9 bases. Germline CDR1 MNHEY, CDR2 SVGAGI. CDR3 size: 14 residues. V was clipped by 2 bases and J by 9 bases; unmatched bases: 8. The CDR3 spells CASSYPGQGTMQYF. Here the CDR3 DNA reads TGTGCCAGCAGTTACCCTGGACAGGGGACCATGCAGTACTTC.

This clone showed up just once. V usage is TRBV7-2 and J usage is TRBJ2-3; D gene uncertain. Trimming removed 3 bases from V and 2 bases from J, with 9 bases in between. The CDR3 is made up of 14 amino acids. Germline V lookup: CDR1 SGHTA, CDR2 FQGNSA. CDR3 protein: CASSFGSFTDTQYF. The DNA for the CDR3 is TGTGCCAGCAGCTTTGGCTCTTTCACAGATACGCAGTATTTT. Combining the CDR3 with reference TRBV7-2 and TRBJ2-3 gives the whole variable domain GAGVSQSPSNKVTEKGKDVELRCDPISGHTALYWYRQSLGQGLEFLIYFQGNSAPDKSGLPSDRFSAERTGGSVSTLTIQRTQQEDSAVYLCASSFGSFTDTQYFGPGTRLTVL.

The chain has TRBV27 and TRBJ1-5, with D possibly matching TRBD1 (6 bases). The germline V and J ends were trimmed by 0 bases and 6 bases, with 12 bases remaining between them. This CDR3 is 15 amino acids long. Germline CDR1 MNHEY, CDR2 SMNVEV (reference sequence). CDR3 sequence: CASSLSTGFGQPQHF. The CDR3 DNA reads TGTGCCAGCAGTTTATCTACAGGGTTCGGTCAGCCCCAGCATTTT.

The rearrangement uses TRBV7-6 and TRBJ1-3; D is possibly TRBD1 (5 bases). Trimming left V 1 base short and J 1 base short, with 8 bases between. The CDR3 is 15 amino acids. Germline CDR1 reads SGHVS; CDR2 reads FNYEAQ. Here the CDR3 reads CASSLETGSGNTIYF. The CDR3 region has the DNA TGTGCCAGCAGCTTAGAAACAGGTTCTGGAAACACCATATATTTT.

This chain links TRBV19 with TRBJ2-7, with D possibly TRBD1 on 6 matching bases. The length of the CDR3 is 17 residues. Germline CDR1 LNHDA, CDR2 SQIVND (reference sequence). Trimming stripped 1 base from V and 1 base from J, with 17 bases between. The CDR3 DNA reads TGTGCCAGTAGTATAGCCCATCTCGACAGGCGATCCTACGAGCAGTACTTC. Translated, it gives CASSIAHLDRRSYEQYF.

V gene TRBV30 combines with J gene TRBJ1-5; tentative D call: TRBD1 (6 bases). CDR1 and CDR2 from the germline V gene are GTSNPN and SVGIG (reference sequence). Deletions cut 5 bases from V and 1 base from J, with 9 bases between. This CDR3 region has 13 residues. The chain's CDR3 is CAWGGHSNQPQHF. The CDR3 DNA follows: TGTGCCTGGGGGGGACACAGCAATCAGCCCCAGCATTTT.

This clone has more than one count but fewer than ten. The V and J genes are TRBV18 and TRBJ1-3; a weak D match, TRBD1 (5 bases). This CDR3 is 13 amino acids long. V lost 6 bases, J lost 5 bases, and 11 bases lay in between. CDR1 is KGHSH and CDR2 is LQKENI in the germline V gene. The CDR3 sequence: CASSQGIRNTIYF. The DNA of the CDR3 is TGTGCCAGCTCTCAGGGAATCCGAAACACCATATATTTT.

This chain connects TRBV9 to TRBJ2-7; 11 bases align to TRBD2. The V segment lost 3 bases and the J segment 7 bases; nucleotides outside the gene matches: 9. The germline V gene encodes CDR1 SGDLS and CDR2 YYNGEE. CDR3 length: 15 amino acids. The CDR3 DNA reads TGTGCCAGCAGCGCGATACTAGCGGGAGAGGAAGAGCAGTACTTC. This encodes CASSAILAGEEEQYF.

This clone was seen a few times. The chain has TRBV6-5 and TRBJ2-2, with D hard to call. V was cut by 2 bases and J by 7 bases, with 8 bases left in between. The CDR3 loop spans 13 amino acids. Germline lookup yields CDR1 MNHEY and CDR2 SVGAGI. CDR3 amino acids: CASSYPLGGELFF. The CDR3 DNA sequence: TGTGCCAGCAGTTACCCTCTCGGCGGGGAGCTGTTTTTT.

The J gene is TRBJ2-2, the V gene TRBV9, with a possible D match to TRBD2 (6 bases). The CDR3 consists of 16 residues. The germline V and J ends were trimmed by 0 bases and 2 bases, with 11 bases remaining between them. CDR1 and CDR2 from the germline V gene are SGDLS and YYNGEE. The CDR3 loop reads CASSVAGTSNTGELFF. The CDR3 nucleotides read TGTGCCAGCAGCGTAGCCGGGACTTCCAACACCGGGGAGCTGTTTTTT.

The CDR3 nucleotides are TGTGCCAGTAGTACCCCAGGGGTGAGAACCAACTACAATGAGCAGTTCTTC. It encodes CASSTPGVRTNYNEQFF. The rearrangement joins TRBV19 to TRBJ2-1; D is possibly TRBD1 (6 bases). The CDR3 contains 17 residues. Looked up from germline, CDR1 is LNHDA and CDR2 is SQIVND (reference sequence). V lost 4 bases and J 3 bases, leaving 19 bases between the germline ends.

The CDR3, as DNA: TGTGCCAGCAGCAGATCGTGGGGGGGAGGCTATGGCTACACCTTC. This sequence encodes CASSRSWGGGYGYTF. V is TRBV6-5 and J is TRBJ1-2, with a tentative D call TRBD1 (5 bases). V gave up 6 bases and J gave up 4 bases, with 18 bases separating them. CDR3 length: 15 amino acids. The germline V gene has CDR1 MNHEY and CDR2 SVGAGI.